Listed below are T cell receptor beta chains from one sample, sequenced in a study of cytomegalovirus exposure and HLA in healthy donors. Only in-frame clones appear in the TCRdb table, and some are missing; sequencing was by immunoSEQ multiplex PCR. This table holds about 160,000 clones, 70% to 85% found once. Material for sequencing was PBMCs. The receptor set was obtained from a man aged 35-49 years in good health and CMV-seronegative. Both conserved end residues are part of each CDR3. The order of the fields is clone size, D gene, J gene, V gene, CDR3 protein, CDR3 DNA. The D gene is left open where the match is weak. Not all rows give a size; the values are once, few, many and, for expanded clones, a class.

abundance: .
d_gene: .
j_gene: TRBJ2-1
v_gene: TRBV2
CDR3aa: CASSEDIQDYNEQFF
CDR3nt: TGTGCCAGCAGTGAAGACATTCAGGATTACAATGAGCAGTTCTTC

abundance: .
d_gene: .
j_gene: TRBJ2-1
v_gene: TRBV6-5
CDR3aa: CASSYMRFGFEQFF
CDR3nt: TGTGCCAGCAGTTACATGAGGTTTGGATTTGAGCAGTTCTTC

abundance: .
d_gene: TRBD1
j_gene: TRBJ1-5
v_gene: TRBV11-3
CDR3aa: CASTPSQGGAHSNQPQHF
CDR3nt: TGTGCCAGCACCCCGTCACAGGGGGGGGCCCATAGCAATCAGCCCCAGCATTTT

abundance: .
d_gene: .
j_gene: TRBJ2-3
v_gene: TRBV6-4
CDR3aa: CASSERFPADTQYF
CDR3nt: TGTGCCAGCAGTGAACGGTTTCCCGCAGATACGCAGTATTTT

abundance: .
d_gene: .
j_gene: TRBJ2-7
v_gene: TRBV5-6
CDR3aa: CASSSDRAYEQYF
CDR3nt: TGTGCCAGCAGCTCTGACAGAGCCTACGAGCAGTACTTC

abundance: few
d_gene: .
j_gene: TRBJ1-2
v_gene: TRBV6-5
CDR3aa: CASRTGANYGYTF
CDR3nt: TGTGCCAGCAGGACTGGCGCCAACTATGGCTACACCTTC

abundance: .
d_gene: .
j_gene: TRBJ2-4
v_gene: TRBV28
CDR3aa: CASEGVAKNIQYF
CDR3nt: TGTGCCAGCGAGGGTGTAGCCAAAAACATTCAGTACTTC

abundance: once
d_gene: .
j_gene: TRBJ2-3
v_gene: TRBV28
CDR3aa: CASSPGDAYTQYF
CDR3nt: TGTGCCAGCAGCCCAGGGGATGCCTATACGCAGTATTTT

abundance: once
d_gene: TRBD2
j_gene: TRBJ2-1
v_gene: TRBV7-9
CDR3aa: CASSQGLAGSHPLHNEQFF
CDR3nt: TGTGCCAGCAGCCAAGGACTAGCGGGAAGTCACCCCCTACACAATGAGCAGTTCTTC

abundance: few
d_gene: .
j_gene: TRBJ1-2
v_gene: TRBV5-5
CDR3aa: CASRGAGSYGYTF
CDR3nt: TGTGCCAGCAGGGGGGCAGGGAGCTATGGCTACACCTTC

abundance: .
d_gene: TRBD1
j_gene: TRBJ2-7
v_gene: TRBV11-2
CDR3aa: CASRLNPGQGYEQYF
CDR3nt: TGTGCCAGCAGACTTAACCCGGGACAGGGCTACGAGCAGTACTTC

abundance: .
d_gene: TRBD1
j_gene: TRBJ2-7
v_gene: TRBV5-4
CDR3aa: CASSRPGQGYEQYF
CDR3nt: TGTGCCAGCAGCCGCCCGGGACAGGGATACGAGCAGTACTTC

abundance: .
d_gene: .
j_gene: TRBJ2-1
v_gene: TRBV9
CDR3aa: CASSANSGGIPGSEQFF
CDR3nt: TGTGCCAGCAGCGCCAACTCAGGAGGGATCCCTGGGAGTGAGCAGTTCTTC

abundance: .
d_gene: .
j_gene: TRBJ2-6
v_gene: TRBV7-9
CDR3aa: CASSPGLGPLGANGLTF
CDR3nt: TGTGCCAGCAGCCCGGGACTTGGGCCTCTTGGGGCCAACGGCCTGACTTTC

abundance: .
d_gene: TRBD1
j_gene: TRBJ1-1
v_gene: TRBV13
CDR3aa: CASSNRGSEAFF
CDR3nt: TGTGCCAGCAGCAACAGGGGGTCTGAAGCTTTCTTT

abundance: .
d_gene: .
j_gene: TRBJ2-7
v_gene: TRBV6-1
CDR3aa: CASSEGPGAERYNEQYF
CDR3nt: TGTGCCAGCAGTGAAGGTCCAGGAGCGGAGAGATATAACGAGCAGTACTTC

abundance: once
d_gene: .
j_gene: TRBJ1-1
v_gene: TRBV28
CDR3aa: CASSQSKQGAFF
CDR3nt: TGTGCCAGCAGTCAGTCCAAGCAGGGAGCTTTCTTT

abundance: .
d_gene: .
j_gene: TRBJ2-7
v_gene: TRBV6-5
CDR3aa: CASSYGQDSYEQYF
CDR3nt: TGTGCCAGCAGTTACGGGCAGGACTCCTACGAGCAGTACTTC

abundance: few
d_gene: .
j_gene: TRBJ2-5
v_gene: TRBV5-1
CDR3aa: CASSMTTRREETQYF
CDR3nt: TGCGCCAGCAGCATGACTACCCGGAGGGAAGAGACCCAGTACTTC